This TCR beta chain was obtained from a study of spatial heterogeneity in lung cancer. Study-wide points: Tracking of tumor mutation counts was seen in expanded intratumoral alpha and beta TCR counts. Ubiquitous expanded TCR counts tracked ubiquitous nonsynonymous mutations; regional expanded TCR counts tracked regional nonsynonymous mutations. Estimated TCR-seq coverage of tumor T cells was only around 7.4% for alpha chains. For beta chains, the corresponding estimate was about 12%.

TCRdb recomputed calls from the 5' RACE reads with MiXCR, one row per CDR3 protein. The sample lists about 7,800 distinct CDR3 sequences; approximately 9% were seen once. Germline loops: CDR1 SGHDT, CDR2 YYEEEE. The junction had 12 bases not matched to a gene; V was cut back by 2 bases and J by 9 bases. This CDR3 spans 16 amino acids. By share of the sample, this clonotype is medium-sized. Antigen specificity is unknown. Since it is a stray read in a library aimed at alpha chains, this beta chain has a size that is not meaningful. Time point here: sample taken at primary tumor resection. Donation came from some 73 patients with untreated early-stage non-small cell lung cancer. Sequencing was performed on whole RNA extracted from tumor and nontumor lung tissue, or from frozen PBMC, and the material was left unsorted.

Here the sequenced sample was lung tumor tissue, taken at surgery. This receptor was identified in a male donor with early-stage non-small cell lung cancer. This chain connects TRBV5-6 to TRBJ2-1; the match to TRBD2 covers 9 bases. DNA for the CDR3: TGTGCCAGCAGCTTTCTTTTGGTAGCGGGAGCGGGTGAGCAGTTCTTC. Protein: CASSFLLVAGAGEQFF.